A selection of T cell receptor beta chains follows, all from one sample in a study of spatial heterogeneity in lung cancer. TCRdb analysed the 5' RACE reads with MiXCR anew, one entry per CDR3 protein. The table includes approximately 6,600 distinct CDR3 sequences, 1% to 1.5% detected once. The sequencing used lung tumor tissue, collected at surgery. These receptors were obtained from a male donor with early-stage non-small cell lung cancer. The CDR3 runs from the conserved cysteine through the conserved F or W. Fields, in order: CDR3 DNA, CDR3 protein, clone size, J gene, V gene, D gene. The D gene is left open where the match is weak. Clone sizes are shown as once, few, many, or a class for an expanded clone.

DNA: TGTGCCACCAGTGATCAAATTACTGGCTACACCTTC
CDR3: CATSDQITGYTF
size: medium-sized
J: TRBJ1-2
V: TRBV24-1
D: NA

DNA: TGTGCCAGCAGCTTAGCCCGGACAGGGAACAATCAGCCCCAGCATTTT
CDR3: CASSLARTGNNQPQHF
size: medium-sized
J: TRBJ1-5
V: TRBV7-2
D: TRBD1

DNA: TGTGCTAGTGGTGCGGGACTAGCGGGAGCGCTGGAGCAGTTCTTC
CDR3: CASGAGLAGALEQFF
size: many
J: TRBJ2-1
V: TRBV12-5
D: TRBD2

DNA: TGTGCCAGCAGCTTCGGGGGGCAGGACTACAATGAGCAGTTCTTC
CDR3: CASSFGGQDYNEQFF
size: many
J: TRBJ2-1
V: TRBV7-3
D: NA

DNA: TGTGCCAGCAGCTTAGAAGGGCGGGACGATAACACGCAGTATTTT
CDR3: CASSLEGRDDNTQYF
size: medium-sized
J: TRBJ2-3
V: TRBV11-2
D: NA

DNA: TGTGCCAGCAGCCCTCTTTGGAGTCGGACTAGCGGGGTGAAGAGGACAGATACGCAGTATTTT
CDR3: CASSPLWSRTSGVKRTDTQYF
size: many
J: TRBJ2-3
V: TRBV27
D: TRBD2

DNA: TGTGCCAGCAGTTACTCGAGCCCAGGGGGATCGGGTTCACCCCTCCACTTT
CDR3: CASSYSSPGGSGSPLHF
size: large
J: TRBJ1-6
V: TRBV6-5
D: TRBD1

DNA: TGTGCCAGCAGCCAAATCAGGGATGAGCAGTTCTTC
CDR3: CASSQIRDEQFF
size: many
J: TRBJ2-1
V: TRBV11-2
D: NA

DNA: TGTGCCAGCAATGACAGGAGTTCACCCCTCCACTTT
CDR3: CASNDRSSPLHF
size: many
J: TRBJ1-6
V: TRBV6-2/TRBV6-3
D: NA

DNA: TGTGCCAGCACTCCCCGCGGGGGAGGCAATCAGCCCCAGCATTTT
CDR3: CASTPRGGGNQPQHF
size: medium-sized
J: TRBJ1-5
V: TRBV27
D: NA

DNA: TGTGCCAGCAGCTTGGGGACAGGGGTATCAGAGACCCAGTACTTC
CDR3: CASSLGTGVSETQYF
size: many
J: TRBJ2-5
V: TRBV11-2
D: TRBD1

DNA: TGCAGTGCTAGAGAGAATAGCGGATTCTCCTACGAGCAGTACTTC
CDR3: CSARENSGFSYEQYF
size: many
J: TRBJ2-7
V: TRBV20-1
D: NA

DNA: TGTGCCAGCAGGGGGCACGGTAATGAAAAACTGTTTTTT
CDR3: CASRGHGNEKLFF
size: large
J: TRBJ1-4
V: TRBV6-5
D: NA

DNA: TGTGCCAGCAGCCCCGAACTAGCGGGGGGGCCGGAGACCCAGTACTTC
CDR3: CASSPELAGGPETQYF
size: many
J: TRBJ2-5
V: TRBV14
D: TRBD2

DNA: TGTGCCACCAGCAGGACCTTGGGGGATAACACTGAAGCTTTCTTT
CDR3: CATSRTLGDNTEAFF
size: many
J: TRBJ1-1
V: TRBV15
D: NA

DNA: TGTGCCAGCAGCTTAGCCCCTGGCAGCACATATGGCTACACCTTC
CDR3: CASSLAPGSTYGYTF
size: many
J: TRBJ1-2
V: TRBV11-2
D: NA

DNA: TGCAGTGCTACTTCCGGACAGTCAGGAACTGAAGCTTTCTTT
CDR3: CSATSGQSGTEAFF
size: many
J: TRBJ1-1
V: TRBV20-1
D: NA

DNA: TGTGCCAGCAGCTTAGTGGGCCCGGACAGGGCTAGGGAGAGCTACGAGCAGTACTTC
CDR3: CASSLVGPDRARESYEQYF
size: medium-sized
J: TRBJ2-7
V: TRBV7-7
D: TRBD1

DNA: TGCAGTGCTAGTCTTGATGAAAAACTGTTTTTT
CDR3: CSASLDEKLFF
size: many
J: TRBJ1-4
V: TRBV20-1
D: NA

DNA: TGTGCCAGCGGAATAGTTGCAACTAATGAAAAACTGTTTTTT
CDR3: CASGIVATNEKLFF
size: medium-sized
J: TRBJ1-4
V: TRBV5-5
D: NA

DNA: TGTGCCATCACTTCCCGTCCGGGAAATCAGCCCCAGCATTTT
CDR3: CAITSRPGNQPQHF
size: medium-sized
J: TRBJ1-5
V: TRBV10-3
D: NA

DNA: TGTGCCAGCTGGGAGCCGCTCCTAAGCACAGATACGCAGTATTTT
CDR3: CASWEPLLSTDTQYF
size: medium-sized
J: TRBJ2-3
V: TRBV6-6
D: NA

DNA: TGTGCCACCTCCGGGTCCAGCTATGGCTACACCTTC
CDR3: CATSGSSYGYTF
size: medium-sized
J: TRBJ1-2
V: TRBV15
D: NA

DNA: TGCAGTGCTAGGCTTCGGGAGGGTTTTGGCTACACCTTC
CDR3: CSARLREGFGYTF
size: many
J: TRBJ1-2
V: TRBV20-1
D: NA

DNA: TGTGCCTGGAGTGTAAAGTGGGAGGATGGCTACACCTTC
CDR3: CAWSVKWEDGYTF
size: many
J: TRBJ1-2
V: TRBV30
D: NA

DNA: TGTGCCAGCAGTTACTGGGACAGGGCAACGGTTTCTGTAGCTTTCTTT
CDR3: CASSYWDRATVSVAFF
size: many
J: TRBJ1-1
V: TRBV6-6
D: TRBD1

DNA: TGTGCCAGTAGTATTCGGGCAGGGGCGGAGGAGACCCAGTACTTC
CDR3: CASSIRAGAEETQYF
size: medium-sized
J: TRBJ2-5
V: TRBV19
D: NA

DNA: TGTGCCAGCAGCGTAGCTTGGGGGGGGAAAGAGACCCAGTACTTC
CDR3: CASSVAWGGKETQYF
size: many
J: TRBJ2-5
V: TRBV9
D: TRBD2

DNA: TGCAGCGCTTCTGGCTCTGGGGCCAACGTCCTGACTTTC
CDR3: CSASGSGANVLTF
size: many
J: TRBJ2-6
V: TRBV29-1
D: NA

DNA: TGTGCCAGCAGCTCGAACTCAGGGGCCTCCTACAATGAGCAGTTCTTC
CDR3: CASSSNSGASYNEQFF
size: many
J: TRBJ2-1
V: TRBV5-4
D: NA

DNA: TGCAGTGCTAGACCTCTAGCGGGGGAGATAGAGACCCAGTACTTC
CDR3: CSARPLAGEIETQYF
size: medium-sized
J: TRBJ2-5
V: TRBV20-1
D: TRBD2

DNA: TGTGCCAGCAGCTTAGCCCTAGCGGGGGTGCGCACAGATACGCAGTATTTT
CDR3: CASSLALAGVRTDTQYF
size: many
J: TRBJ2-3
V: TRBV7-9
D: TRBD2

DNA: TGTGCCAGCTCACCACGCGCCGTGAGAGGCACTGAAGCTTTCTTT
CDR3: CASSPRAVRGTEAFF
size: many
J: TRBJ1-1
V: TRBV18
D: NA

DNA: TGTGCCAGCACCCTTGACAGTACCCTTCACTACGAGCAGTACTTC
CDR3: CASTLDSTLHYEQYF
size: medium-sized
J: TRBJ2-7
V: TRBV2
D: NA

DNA: TGCAGTGCTAGAGATAAAGCAGCTGAGCAGTTCTTC
CDR3: CSARDKAAEQFF
size: medium-sized
J: TRBJ2-1
V: TRBV20-1
D: NA

DNA: TGCGCCAGCAGCCCCCTAGCGGGATGGGAGCAGTACTTC
CDR3: CASSPLAGWEQYF
size: many
J: TRBJ2-7
V: TRBV10-2
D: TRBD2

DNA: TGTGCCAGCAGTACTCCGGGGCAGCCCCAGCATTTT
CDR3: CASSTPGQPQHF
size: many
J: TRBJ1-5
V: TRBV6-1
D: NA

DNA: TGTGCCAGCAGCGGACGGGACAGGGGCAATGAGCAGTTCTTC
CDR3: CASSGRDRGNEQFF
size: many
J: TRBJ2-1
V: TRBV5-4
D: TRBD1

DNA: TGTGCCAGCAGTGAAGCGCTTATGAGCACAGATACGCAGTATTTT
CDR3: CASSEALMSTDTQYF
size: large
J: TRBJ2-3
V: TRBV2
D: NA

DNA: TGTGCCAGCCTGACGGGACAACATGGCTACACCTTC
CDR3: CASLTGQHGYTF
size: medium-sized
J: TRBJ1-2
V: TRBV2
D: NA

DNA: TGCGCCAGCAGCTTGTCATCGGGCACTGAAGCTTTCTTT
CDR3: CASSLSSGTEAFF
size: many
J: TRBJ1-1
V: TRBV5-1
D: NA

DNA: TGCAGTGCTTGGGGGGCTGGGGGCACTGAAGCTTTCTTT
CDR3: CSAWGAGGTEAFF
size: many
J: TRBJ1-1
V: TRBV20-1
D: NA

DNA: TGCAGTGCTAAACAGGGGAATCAGCCCCAGCATTTT
CDR3: CSAKQGNQPQHF
size: large
J: TRBJ1-5
V: TRBV20-1
D: TRBD1

DNA: TGTGCCAGCAGCTGGGGGACGGATAGCAATCAGCCCCAGCATTTT
CDR3: CASSWGTDSNQPQHF
size: many
J: TRBJ1-5
V: TRBV7-9
D: NA

DNA: TGTGCCAGCAGGCCCTCAGGGGGAGGATTCGGGGCGCAGTATTTT
CDR3: CASRPSGGGFGAQYF
size: medium-sized
J: TRBJ2-3
V: TRBV6-2/TRBV6-3
D: NA

DNA: TGCAGTGCTAGGGGGGGCGGGACTAGTTCTGAAGAGACCCAGTACTTC
CDR3: CSARGGGTSSEETQYF
size: medium-sized
J: TRBJ2-5
V: TRBV20-1
D: TRBD2

DNA: TGCAGTGCTAGGAACCTCCGGGACAATCATCAGCCCCAGCATTTT
CDR3: CSARNLRDNHQPQHF
size: many
J: TRBJ1-5
V: TRBV20-1
D: NA